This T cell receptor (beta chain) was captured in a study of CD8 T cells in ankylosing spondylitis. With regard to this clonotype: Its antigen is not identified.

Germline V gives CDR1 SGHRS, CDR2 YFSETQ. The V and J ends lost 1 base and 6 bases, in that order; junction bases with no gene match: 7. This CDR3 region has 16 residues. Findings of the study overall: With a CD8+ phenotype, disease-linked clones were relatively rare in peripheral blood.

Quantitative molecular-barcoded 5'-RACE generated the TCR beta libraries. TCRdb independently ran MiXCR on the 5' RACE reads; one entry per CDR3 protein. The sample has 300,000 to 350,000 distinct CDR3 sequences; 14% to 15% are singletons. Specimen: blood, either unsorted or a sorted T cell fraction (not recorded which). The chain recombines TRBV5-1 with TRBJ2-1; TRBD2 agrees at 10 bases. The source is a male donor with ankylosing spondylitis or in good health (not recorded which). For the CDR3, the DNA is TGCGCCAGCAGCTTGACACTAGCGGGAATACCCAATGAGCAGTTCTTC. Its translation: CASSLTLAGIPNEQFF.